The rows below give T cell receptor beta chains drawn from one sample of a study of early T cells in non-severe SARS-CoV-2 infection. TCRdb re-analysed the 5' RACE reads in MiXCR, keeping a single row per CDR3 protein. The sample holds under 100,000 distinct CDR3 sequences, 11% seen once. Sequencing was performed on whole blood. The receptors were gathered from an adult who was a healthcare worker with PCR-confirmed SARS-CoV-2 infection or an uninfected control (not recorded which). Both conserved end residues are part of each CDR3. A D gene is named only where the DNA matches it firmly. Not every row has a clone size; where given, it reads once, few, many or a size class.

j_call,v_call,d_call,clone_size,cdr3_nt,cdr3_aa
TRBJ1-5,TRBV28,TRBD1,many,TGTGCCAGCAGGCGAGGGACAGATAGATATCAGCCCCAGCATTTT,CASRRGTDRYQPQHF
TRBJ1-1,TRBV5-4,.,many,TGTGCCAGCAGCCAGGGAGTTCAAGAGAACACTGAAGCTTTCTTT,CASSQGVQENTEAFF
TRBJ2-1,TRBV12-3/TRBV12-4,.,many,TGTGCCAGCAGTGGGGACGGCCTAGCTATAGTGCAGTTCTTC,CASSGDGLAIVQFF
TRBJ2-2,TRBV7-2,.,.,TGTGCCAGCAGCTTAGACTTTTCGAACACCGGGGAGCTGTTTTTT,CASSLDFSNTGELFF
TRBJ2-1,TRBV9,.,few,TGTGCCAGCAGCGTAGCTACGGGGGATCGGCTAGCGAAGGCCTACAATGAGCAGTTCTTC,CASSVATGDRLAKAYNEQFF
TRBJ1-1,TRBV30,.,.,TGTGCCTGCCAAACCCGTGGGGTTTGGACTGAAGCTTTCTTT,CACQTRGVWTEAFF
TRBJ1-4,TRBV7-2,TRBD1,many,TGTGCCAGCAGGCGGGACAGGAACAATAATGAAAAACTGTTTTTT,CASRRDRNNNEKLFF
TRBJ1-1,TRBV18,.,many,TGTGCCAGCTCACCCCTTAAGGGCGAAGCTTTCTTT,CASSPLKGEAFF
TRBJ1-2,TRBV11-2,.,many,TGTGCCAGCAGCGGGGGATTTAATCTCCTATTCGGCTACACCTTC,CASSGGFNLLFGYTF
TRBJ1-6,TRBV6-5,.,few,TGTGCCAGCAGAAGGGACGCCTGGAATAATTCACCCCTCCACTTT,CASRRDAWNNSPLHF
TRBJ2-7,TRBV9,.,many,TGTGCCAGCAGCGTAGGATCGGACACCTACTTCGAGCAGTACTTC,CASSVGSDTYFEQYF
TRBJ1-1,TRBV12-3/TRBV12-4,TRBD1,many,TGTGCCAGCAGGGGACAGGGGTTGATTGAAGCTTTCTTT,CASRGQGLIEAFF
TRBJ1-2,TRBV7-2,.,many,TGTGCCAGCAGCTTAGAGCGGGGTAACTATGGCTACACCTTC,CASSLERGNYGYTF
TRBJ2-2,TRBV9,.,few,TGTGCCAGCACTACCGGGCAAGGAGGGGAGCTGTTTTTT,CASTTGQGGELFF
TRBJ1-1,TRBV7-9,.,few,TGTGCCAGCAGCTTAGGCGGCGGGCCGGGCACTGAAGCTTTCTTT,CASSLGGGPGTEAFF
TRBJ2-7,TRBV20-1,.,many,TGCAGTGCTCTCGACCGGGACAAGGGGACCTACGAGCAGTACTTC,CSALDRDKGTYEQYF
TRBJ2-7,TRBV27,.,.,TGTGCCAGCAGTTTCGGGCAGAACTACGAGCAGTACTTC,CASSFGQNYEQYF
TRBJ1-4,TRBV7-9,TRBD1,few,TGTGCCAGCGCCGCTAGGGGGACAGGGGATGAAAAACTGTTTTTT,CASAARGTGDEKLFF
TRBJ2-7,TRBV28,.,.,TGTGCCAGCAGCCTCACTTCAGTGACAATCAACGAGCAGTACTTC,CASSLTSVTINEQYF
TRBJ1-1,TRBV30,.,many,TGTGCCTGGAGTCCAGGGGACCAAAACACTGAAGCTTTCTTT,CAWSPGDQNTEAFF
TRBJ2-7,TRBV7-9,TRBD1,.,TGTGCCAGCCGCTCAGGAGGACAGGGCTACGAGCAGTACTTC,CASRSGGQGYEQYF
TRBJ1-5,TRBV6-5,.,.,TGTGCCAGCAGTTACTCGTGGGGCTCGGCTAGCAATCAGCCCCAGCATTTT,CASSYSWGSASNQPQHF
TRBJ2-3,TRBV5-6,TRBD2,many,TGTGCCAGCAGCTGGACTAGCGGGCTGACAGATACGCAGTATTTT,CASSWTSGLTDTQYF
TRBJ2-1,TRBV20-1,TRBD1,many,TGCAGTGCCCCGTCTCGGGACAGGGGGTACAATGAGCAGTTCTTC,CSAPSRDRGYNEQFF
TRBJ2-7,TRBV3-1,.,.,TGTGCCAGCAGCCACTCCGCAGGAGCCTACGAGCAGTACTTC,CASSHSAGAYEQYF
TRBJ2-3,TRBV7-3,.,many,TGTGCCAGCAGCTTAGGGCCATCCGAGGGACAAGATACGCAGTATTTT,CASSLGPSEGQDTQYF
TRBJ2-3,TRBV4-1,TRBD2,many,TGCGCCAGCAGCCAAAGGTGGACTAGCGGCACAGATACGCAGTATTTT,CASSQRWTSGTDTQYF
TRBJ2-7,TRBV6-5,TRBD1,few,TGTGCCAGCAGTTATGCCGACAGGGACTACGAGCAGTACTTC,CASSYADRDYEQYF
TRBJ2-5,TRBV10-1,.,many,TGCGCCAGCAGTGACGGCTCCCGGTACCAAGAGACCCAGTACTTC,CASSDGSRYQETQYF
TRBJ2-7,TRBV5-1,.,.,TGCGCCAGCAGCCTTGGACAGAGTCTCTCCTACGAGCAGTACTTC,CASSLGQSLSYEQYF